This T cell receptor beta chain was obtained from a study of blood T cell repertoires in COVID-19. The data were produced by immunoSEQ multiplex PCR, yet TCRdb's version contains in-frame clones alone and is incomplete. Of 150,000 to 200,000 clones detected, approximately 80% appear once; the ten largest clones hold 12%. About this clone: In the same sample, other DNA sequences code for this CDR3.

Cohorts were assigned according to the clinical history that participants reported. The CDR3 spans 12 residues. V was shortened by 4 bases and J by 2 bases, with 5 bases between the two germline ends. Sequencing was carried out using PBMCs or T cells enriched from blood (not recorded which). J is TRBJ1-2 and V is TRBV12-3 or TRBV12-4; weak D call: TRBD1 (5 bases). This TCR derives from a man aged 45-65 years who had recovered from COVID-19. CDR3 protein: CASSYRNYGYTF. The CDR3 DNA reads TGTGCCAGCAGTTACAGGAACTATGGCTACACCTTC.